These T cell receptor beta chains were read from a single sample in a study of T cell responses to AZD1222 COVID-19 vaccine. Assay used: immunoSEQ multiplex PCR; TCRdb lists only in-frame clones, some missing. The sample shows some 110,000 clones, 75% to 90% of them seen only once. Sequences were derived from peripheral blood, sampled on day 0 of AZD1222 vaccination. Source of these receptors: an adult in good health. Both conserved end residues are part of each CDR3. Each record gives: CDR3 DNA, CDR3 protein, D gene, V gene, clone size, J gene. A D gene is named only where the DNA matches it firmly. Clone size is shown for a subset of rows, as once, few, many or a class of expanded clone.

CDR3nt: TGCGCCAGCAGCCCGACCGGGACTAGCGTGTCAGCCTACAATGAGCAGTTCTTC
CDR3aa: CASSPTGTSVSAYNEQFF
d_gene: TRBD2
v_gene: TRBV5-1
abundance: -
j_gene: TRBJ2-1

CDR3nt: TGTGCCAGCAGCCCACAGGTTTCGGGCACTGAAGCTTTCTTT
CDR3aa: CASSPQVSGTEAFF
d_gene: -
v_gene: TRBV9
abundance: once
j_gene: TRBJ1-1

CDR3nt: TGTGCCAGCAGTTTTGTGGGTACACCGGATACGCAGTATTTT
CDR3aa: CASSFVGTPDTQYF
d_gene: -
v_gene: TRBV27
abundance: -
j_gene: TRBJ2-3

CDR3nt: TGTGCCAGCAGTGATTTGGTTGTCAGGGGCGAGGACACTGAAGCTTTCTTT
CDR3aa: CASSDLVVRGEDTEAFF
d_gene: -
v_gene: TRBV2
abundance: -
j_gene: TRBJ1-1

CDR3nt: TGTGCCAGCAGCCCTCCGGACGGGAACACTGAAGCTTTCTTT
CDR3aa: CASSPPDGNTEAFF
d_gene: -
v_gene: TRBV9
abundance: -
j_gene: TRBJ1-1

CDR3nt: TGTGCCAGTAGTGGGAGGGGGAGGATCCAGGGCACTGAAGCTTTCTTT
CDR3aa: CASSGRGRIQGTEAFF
d_gene: -
v_gene: TRBV19
abundance: -
j_gene: TRBJ1-1

CDR3nt: TGTGCCAGTAGCCGGTTTTCGTCTGGAAACACCATATATTTT
CDR3aa: CASSRFSSGNTIYF
d_gene: -
v_gene: TRBV19
abundance: once
j_gene: TRBJ1-3

CDR3nt: TGTGCCAGCAGCTTAGGGGAGCGGGTTCACGAGACCCAGTACTTC
CDR3aa: CASSLGERVHETQYF
d_gene: -
v_gene: TRBV7-6
abundance: -
j_gene: TRBJ2-5

CDR3nt: TGTGCCAGCAGCCGACTCCTGGGGGCAGATGGCTACACCTTC
CDR3aa: CASSRLLGADGYTF
d_gene: -
v_gene: TRBV7-8
abundance: -
j_gene: TRBJ1-2

CDR3nt: TGTGCCAGCAGTTACGGGGCCGTAGGCCAGGTGAACACTGAAGCTTTCTTT
CDR3aa: CASSYGAVGQVNTEAFF
d_gene: -
v_gene: TRBV6-2/TRBV6-3
abundance: -
j_gene: TRBJ1-1

CDR3nt: TGTGCCAGCAGCCTGAACACTGAAGCTTTCTTT
CDR3aa: CASSLNTEAFF
d_gene: -
v_gene: TRBV11-2
abundance: -
j_gene: TRBJ1-1

CDR3nt: TGCGCCAGCAGCCGGGACGAAGCTAATTCACCCCTCCACTTT
CDR3aa: CASSRDEANSPLHF
d_gene: -
v_gene: TRBV10-2
abundance: -
j_gene: TRBJ1-6

CDR3nt: TGCGCCAGCAGCTTGGATGGGGTAGCGGGTAACACCGGGGAGCTGTTTTTT
CDR3aa: CASSLDGVAGNTGELFF
d_gene: TRBD2
v_gene: TRBV5-1
abundance: -
j_gene: TRBJ2-2

CDR3nt: TGCGCCAGCAGCGGGTCTGGAAACACCATATATTTT
CDR3aa: CASSGSGNTIYF
d_gene: -
v_gene: TRBV5-1
abundance: -
j_gene: TRBJ1-3

CDR3nt: TGCGCCAGCAGCTTGGCGGCAGATCAGCCCCAGCATTTT
CDR3aa: CASSLAADQPQHF
d_gene: -
v_gene: TRBV5-1
abundance: -
j_gene: TRBJ1-5

CDR3nt: TGTGCCAGCAGTTTAACGGGGGCCTATAATTCACCCCTCCACTTT
CDR3aa: CASSLTGAYNSPLHF
d_gene: -
v_gene: TRBV28
abundance: -
j_gene: TRBJ1-6

CDR3nt: TGTGCCAGCAGCTTACTGGGTCCCACTGAAGCTTTCTTT
CDR3aa: CASSLLGPTEAFF
d_gene: -
v_gene: TRBV27
abundance: once
j_gene: TRBJ1-1

CDR3nt: TGTGCCTGTAGTTCCATGAACACTGAAGCTTTCTTT
CDR3aa: CACSSMNTEAFF
d_gene: -
v_gene: TRBV30
abundance: -
j_gene: TRBJ1-1

CDR3nt: TGCGCCAGCAGCCTGGACAGGCGGTCTGGAAACACCATATATTTT
CDR3aa: CASSLDRRSGNTIYF
d_gene: TRBD1
v_gene: TRBV4-3
abundance: -
j_gene: TRBJ1-3

CDR3nt: TGTGCCAGCAGCCCGATTGGGGGCCTCCTTTCACCCCTCCACTTT
CDR3aa: CASSPIGGLLSPLHF
d_gene: -
v_gene: TRBV2
abundance: -
j_gene: TRBJ1-6

CDR3nt: TGTGCCAGCAGCCCCAGGTACCAAGAGACCCAGTACTTC
CDR3aa: CASSPRYQETQYF
d_gene: -
v_gene: TRBV3-1/TRBV3-2
abundance: -
j_gene: TRBJ2-5

CDR3nt: TGTGCCAGCACCGCCGGGACAGTTAGTGGCTACACCTTC
CDR3aa: CASTAGTVSGYTF
d_gene: TRBD1
v_gene: TRBV6-5
abundance: once
j_gene: TRBJ1-2

CDR3nt: TGTGCCAGCAGTCCCTTACGGGGATCGTACGAGCAGTACTTC
CDR3aa: CASSPLRGSYEQYF
d_gene: -
v_gene: TRBV27
abundance: -
j_gene: TRBJ2-7

CDR3nt: TGTGCCAGCAGCGTCGACGGACAGGGGGCCCGTAATAGCAATCAGCCCCAGCATTTT
CDR3aa: CASSVDGQGARNSNQPQHF
d_gene: -
v_gene: TRBV21-1
abundance: once
j_gene: TRBJ1-5

CDR3nt: TGTGCCAGCAGCTTAGTGAGGGGTGCTATCACTAATGAAAAACTGTTTTTT
CDR3aa: CASSLVRGAITNEKLFF
d_gene: -
v_gene: TRBV7-2
abundance: -
j_gene: TRBJ1-4

CDR3nt: TGTGCCAGCAGTCATCACACCGGGGAGCTGTTTTTT
CDR3aa: CASSHHTGELFF
d_gene: -
v_gene: TRBV6-5
abundance: -
j_gene: TRBJ2-2

CDR3nt: TGTGCCAGCAGCCCCCTTGGGGATACGCAGTATTTT
CDR3aa: CASSPLGDTQYF
d_gene: -
v_gene: TRBV13
abundance: few
j_gene: TRBJ2-3

CDR3nt: TGTGCCAGCAGCCCCACAGTGGGCGCTGAAGCTTTCTTT
CDR3aa: CASSPTVGAEAFF
d_gene: -
v_gene: TRBV7-3
abundance: -
j_gene: TRBJ1-1

CDR3nt: TGTGCCTGGAGTGTACGAGGGCGGGGGCCCTTTGAAGACGAGCAGTACTTC
CDR3aa: CAWSVRGRGPFEDEQYF
d_gene: -
v_gene: TRBV30
abundance: once
j_gene: TRBJ2-7

CDR3nt: TGTGCCAGCACCCGAGGGACAGGGGACAATCAGCCCCAGCATTTT
CDR3aa: CASTRGTGDNQPQHF
d_gene: TRBD1
v_gene: TRBV9
abundance: few
j_gene: TRBJ1-5

CDR3nt: TGTGCCAGCAGTAGACGGGACACCGGGAAAGCTAACTATGGCTACACCTTC
CDR3aa: CASSRRDTGKANYGYTF
d_gene: -
v_gene: TRBV21-1
abundance: -
j_gene: TRBJ1-2

CDR3nt: TGTGCCAGCAGTCCACACAGGGACAGCTCTGGAAACACCATATATTTT
CDR3aa: CASSPHRDSSGNTIYF
d_gene: TRBD1
v_gene: TRBV28
abundance: -
j_gene: TRBJ1-3

CDR3nt: TGTGCCAGCAGCGTAGCCAGCCTCTCTGGAAACACCATATATTTT
CDR3aa: CASSVASLSGNTIYF
d_gene: -
v_gene: TRBV9
abundance: -
j_gene: TRBJ1-3

CDR3nt: TGTGCCAGCAGCCTCGGTTCGAGGACTGAAGCTTTCTTT
CDR3aa: CASSLGSRTEAFF
d_gene: -
v_gene: TRBV27
abundance: -
j_gene: TRBJ1-1

CDR3nt: TGTGCCAGCAGCACCAGGGGGCTGGGCAATCAGCCCCAGCATTTT
CDR3aa: CASSTRGLGNQPQHF
d_gene: TRBD1
v_gene: TRBV28
abundance: -
j_gene: TRBJ1-5

CDR3nt: TGTGCCAGCACCCGGTATTTGGGGGGGGCAGTCAATGAAAAACTGTTTTTT
CDR3aa: CASTRYLGGAVNEKLFF
d_gene: -
v_gene: TRBV7-9
abundance: -
j_gene: TRBJ1-4